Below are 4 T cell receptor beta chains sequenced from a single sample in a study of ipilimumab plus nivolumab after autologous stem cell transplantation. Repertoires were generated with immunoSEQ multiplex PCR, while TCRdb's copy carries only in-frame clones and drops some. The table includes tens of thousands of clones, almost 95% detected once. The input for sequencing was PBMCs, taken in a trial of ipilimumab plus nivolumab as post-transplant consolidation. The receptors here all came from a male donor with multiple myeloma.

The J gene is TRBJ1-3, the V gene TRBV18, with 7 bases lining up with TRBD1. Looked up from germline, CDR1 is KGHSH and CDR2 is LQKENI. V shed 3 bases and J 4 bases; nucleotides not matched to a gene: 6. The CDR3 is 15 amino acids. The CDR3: CASSPTQGDGNTIYF. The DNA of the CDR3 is TGTGCCAGCTCACCCACCCAGGGGGACGGAAACACCATATATTTT.

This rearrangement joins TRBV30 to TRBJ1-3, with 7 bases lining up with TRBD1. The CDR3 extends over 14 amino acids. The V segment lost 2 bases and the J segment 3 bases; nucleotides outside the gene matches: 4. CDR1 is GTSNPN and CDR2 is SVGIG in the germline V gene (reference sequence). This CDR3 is CAWSKGAGGNTIYF. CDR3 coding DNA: TGTGCCTGGAGTAAGGGGGCTGGTGGAAACACCATATATTTT.

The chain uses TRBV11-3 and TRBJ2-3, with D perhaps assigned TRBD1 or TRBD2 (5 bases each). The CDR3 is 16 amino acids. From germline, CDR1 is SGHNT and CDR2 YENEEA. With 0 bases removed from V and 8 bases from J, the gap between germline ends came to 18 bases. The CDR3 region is CASSLDPIFERGTQYF. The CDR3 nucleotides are TGTGCCAGCAGCTTAGATCCGATCTTTGAGAGGGGTACGCAGTATTTT.

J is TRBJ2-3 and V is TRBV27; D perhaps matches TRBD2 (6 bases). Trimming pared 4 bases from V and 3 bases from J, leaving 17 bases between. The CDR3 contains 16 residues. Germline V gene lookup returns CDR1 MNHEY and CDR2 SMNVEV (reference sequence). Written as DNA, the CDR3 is TGTGCCAGCAGTTCCCTGGGCGGGGAGATTACAGATACGCAGTATTTT. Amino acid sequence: CASSSLGGEITDTQYF.